This T cell receptor (beta chain) was retrieved from a study of blood T cell repertoires in COVID-19. Overall study: Collection of acute and convalescent COVID-19 samples took place in the United States, Italy and Spain. The analysed material was cDNA or gDNA that came from T cells, B-cell-depleted T cells, or PBMCs.

Per the original data handling: Scientists estimated how many nucleated cells there were by amplifying reference gene primers. Using immunoSEQ multiplex PCR, the repertoire was profiled, and TCRdb retains in-frame clones only, with some absent. V, J and clone size were drawn from that table, and D and trimming were deduced from the DNA. The sample contains under 250,000 clones, more than 75% of which appear only once. This clone was seen once. The Seattle patients joined while their infection was active and were tracked longitudinally afterward. This TCR was recovered from a woman in her 40s with COVID-19, enrolled during active disease. Sequencing input: peripheral blood.

The CDR3 nucleotides read TGTGCCAGCATACCCCCCGGGCGGGGCACTGAAGCTTTCTTT. Translation gives CASIPPGRGTEAFF. The V gene is TRBV7-8, the J gene TRBJ1-1; D ambiguous. CDR1 and CDR2 (germline): SGHVS, FQNEAQ. Trimming shortened V by 7 bases and J by 4 bases, and 16 bases separated the two germline ends. The CDR3 sequence is 14 residues long. Full variable domain (missing parts from reference TRBV7-8 and TRBJ1-1): GAGVSQSPRYKVAKRGQDVALRCDPISGHVSLFWYQQALGQGPEFLTYFQNEAQLDKSGLPSDRFFAERPEGSVSTLKIQRTQQEDSAVYLCASIPPGRGTEAFFGQGTRLTVV.